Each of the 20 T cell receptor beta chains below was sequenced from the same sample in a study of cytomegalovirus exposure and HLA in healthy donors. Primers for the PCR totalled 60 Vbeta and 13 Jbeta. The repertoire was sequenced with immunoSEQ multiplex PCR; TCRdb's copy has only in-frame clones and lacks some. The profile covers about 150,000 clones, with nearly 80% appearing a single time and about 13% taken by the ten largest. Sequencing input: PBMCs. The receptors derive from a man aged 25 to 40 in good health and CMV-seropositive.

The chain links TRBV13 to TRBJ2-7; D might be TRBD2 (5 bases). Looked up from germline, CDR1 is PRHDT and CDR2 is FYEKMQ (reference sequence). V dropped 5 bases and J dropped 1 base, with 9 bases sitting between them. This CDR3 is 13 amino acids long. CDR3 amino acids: CASSLTGSYEQYF. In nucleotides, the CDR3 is TGTGCCAGCAGCCTGACGGGATCCTACGAGCAGTACTTC.

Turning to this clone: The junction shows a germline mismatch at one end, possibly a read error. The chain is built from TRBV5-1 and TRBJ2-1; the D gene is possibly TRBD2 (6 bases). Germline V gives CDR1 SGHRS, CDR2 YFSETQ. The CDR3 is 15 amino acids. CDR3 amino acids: CASTLLMGGNNEQFF. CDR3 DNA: TGCGCCAGCACCTTGCTGATGGGGGGAAACAATGAGCAGTTCTTC.

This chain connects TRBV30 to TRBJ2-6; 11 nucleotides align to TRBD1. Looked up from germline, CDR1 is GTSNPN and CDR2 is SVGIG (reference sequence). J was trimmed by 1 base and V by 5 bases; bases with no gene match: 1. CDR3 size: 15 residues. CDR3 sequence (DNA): TGTGCCTGGGGACAGGGGGCATCTGGGGCCAACGTCCTGACTTTC. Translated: CAWGQGASGANVLTF. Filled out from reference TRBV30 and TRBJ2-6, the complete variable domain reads SQTIHQWPATLVQPVGSPLSLECTVEGTSNPNLYWYRQAAGRGLQLLFYSVGIGQISSEVPQNLSASRPQDRQFILSSKKLLLSDSGFYLCAWGQGASGANVLTFGAGSRLTVL.

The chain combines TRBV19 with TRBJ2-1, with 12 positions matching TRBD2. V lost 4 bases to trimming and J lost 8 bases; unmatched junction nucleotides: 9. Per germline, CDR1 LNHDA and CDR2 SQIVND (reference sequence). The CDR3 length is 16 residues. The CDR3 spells CASSKTGTSGFYEQFF. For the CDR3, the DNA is TGTGCCAGTAGTAAAACCGGGACTAGCGGGTTCTATGAGCAGTTCTTC.

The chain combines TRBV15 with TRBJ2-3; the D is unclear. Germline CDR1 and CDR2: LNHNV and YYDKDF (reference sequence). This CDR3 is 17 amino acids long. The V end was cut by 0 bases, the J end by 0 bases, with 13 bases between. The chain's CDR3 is CATSRDHPRISTDTQYF. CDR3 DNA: TGTGCCACCAGCAGAGATCATCCGCGCATTAGCACAGATACGCAGTATTTT.

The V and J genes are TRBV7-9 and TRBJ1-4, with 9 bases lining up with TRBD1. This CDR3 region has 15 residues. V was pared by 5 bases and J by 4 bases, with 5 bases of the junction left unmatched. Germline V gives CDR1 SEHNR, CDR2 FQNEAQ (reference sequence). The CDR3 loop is CASSPTGQGNEKLFF. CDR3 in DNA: TGTGCCAGCAGCCCGACGGGACAGGGTAATGAAAAACTGTTTTTT.

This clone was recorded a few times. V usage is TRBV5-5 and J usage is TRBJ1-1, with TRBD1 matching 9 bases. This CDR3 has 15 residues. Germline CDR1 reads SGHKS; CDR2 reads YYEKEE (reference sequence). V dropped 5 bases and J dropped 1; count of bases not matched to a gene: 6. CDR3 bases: TGTGCCAGCAGACTAAGGACAGGGGAGAACACTGAAGCTTTCTTT. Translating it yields CASRLRTGENTEAFF.

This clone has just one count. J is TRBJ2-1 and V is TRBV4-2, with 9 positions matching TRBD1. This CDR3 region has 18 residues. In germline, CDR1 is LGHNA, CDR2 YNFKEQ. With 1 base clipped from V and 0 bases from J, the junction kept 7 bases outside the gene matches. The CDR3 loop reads CASSQGDRAISSYNEQFF. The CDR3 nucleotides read TGTGCCAGCAGCCAAGGGGACAGGGCCATTAGCTCCTACAATGAGCAGTTCTTC.

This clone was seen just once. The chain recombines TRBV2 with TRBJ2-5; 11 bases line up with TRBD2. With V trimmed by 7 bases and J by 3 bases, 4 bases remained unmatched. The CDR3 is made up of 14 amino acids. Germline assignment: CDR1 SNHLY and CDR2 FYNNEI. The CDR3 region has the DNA TGTGCCAGCAAGGTAGCGGGAGGGAAAGAGACCCAGTACTTC. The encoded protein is CASKVAGGKETQYF.

The CDR3 here is CASSLAGIYNQPQHF. The CDR3, as DNA: TGTGCCAGCAGCTTAGCCGGGATATACAATCAGCCCCAGCATTTT. The rearrangement joins TRBV7-2 to TRBJ1-5; D not certain. This CDR3 has 15 amino acids. The V end lost 0 bases, the J end lost 3 bases, and 9 bases lay between the germline ends. Germline V lookup: CDR1 SGHTA, CDR2 FQGNSA. The entire variable domain, with the rest obtained from reference TRBV7-2 and TRBJ1-5, is as follows: GAGVSQSPSNKVTEKGKDVELRCDPISGHTALYWYRQSLGQGLEFLIYFQGNSAPDKSGLPSDRFSAERTGGSVSTLTIQRTQQEDSAVYLCASSLAGIYNQPQHFGDGTRLSIL.

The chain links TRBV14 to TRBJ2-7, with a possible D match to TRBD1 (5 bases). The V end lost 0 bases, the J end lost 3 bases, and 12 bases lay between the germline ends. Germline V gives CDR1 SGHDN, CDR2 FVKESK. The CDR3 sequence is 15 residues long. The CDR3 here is CASSQDYRSYYEQYF. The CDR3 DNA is TGTGCCAGCAGCCAAGATTACAGGAGCTACTACGAGCAGTACTTC.

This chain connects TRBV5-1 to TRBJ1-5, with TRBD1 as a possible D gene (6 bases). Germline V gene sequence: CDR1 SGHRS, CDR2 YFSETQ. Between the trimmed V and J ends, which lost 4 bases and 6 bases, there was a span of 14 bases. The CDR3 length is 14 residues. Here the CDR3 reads CASSREGQGQPQHF. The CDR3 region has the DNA TGCGCCAGCAGCAGGGAGGGACAAGGTCAGCCCCAGCATTTT.

The CDR3 sequence is CASSQVGGLAGVQGGELFF. The CDR3 DNA sequence: TGTGCCAGCAGCCAAGTTGGGGGACTAGCGGGAGTTCAGGGCGGGGAGCTGTTTTTT. This rearrangement joins TRBV4-2 to TRBJ2-2, with TRBD2 matching 14 bases. V lost 1 base, J lost 7 bases, and 11 bases stayed unmatched. CDR1 and CDR2 (germline): LGHNA, YNFKEQ. This CDR3 contains 19 residues.

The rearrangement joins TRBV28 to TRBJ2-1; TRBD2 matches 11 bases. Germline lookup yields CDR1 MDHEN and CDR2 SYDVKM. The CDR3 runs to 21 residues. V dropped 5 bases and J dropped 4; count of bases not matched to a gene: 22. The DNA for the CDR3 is TGTGCCAGCAGTCCCCGGACTAGCGGGCGTCAGAATAGCTCCCCTTACAATGAGCAGTTCTTC. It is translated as CASSPRTSGRQNSSPYNEQFF.

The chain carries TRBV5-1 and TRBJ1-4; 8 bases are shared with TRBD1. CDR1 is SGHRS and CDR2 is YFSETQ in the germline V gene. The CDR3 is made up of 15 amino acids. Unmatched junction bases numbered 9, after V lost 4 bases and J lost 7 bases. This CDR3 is CASSRKTGGGEKLFF. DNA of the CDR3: TGCGCCAGCAGCAGGAAAACAGGGGGTGGTGAAAAACTGTTTTTT.

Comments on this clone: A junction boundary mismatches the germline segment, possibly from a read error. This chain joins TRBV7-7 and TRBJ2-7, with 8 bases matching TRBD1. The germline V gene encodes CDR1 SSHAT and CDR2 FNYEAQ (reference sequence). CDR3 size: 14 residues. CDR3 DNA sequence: TGTGCTAGCAGCCCCCGGACAGGGCCCTACGAGCAGTACTTC. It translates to CASSPRTGPYEQYF.

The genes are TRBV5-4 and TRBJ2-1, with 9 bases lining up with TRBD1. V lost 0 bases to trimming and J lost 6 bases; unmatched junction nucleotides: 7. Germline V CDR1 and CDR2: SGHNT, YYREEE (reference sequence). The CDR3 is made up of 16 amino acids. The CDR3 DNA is TGTGCCAGCAGCTTGGGGGGACAGGGTAAAATCAATGAGCAGTTCTTC. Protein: CASSLGGQGKINEQFF.

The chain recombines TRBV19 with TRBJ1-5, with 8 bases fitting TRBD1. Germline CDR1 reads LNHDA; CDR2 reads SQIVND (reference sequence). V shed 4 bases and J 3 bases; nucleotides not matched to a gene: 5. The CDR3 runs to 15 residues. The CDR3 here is CASSTWTGFNQPQHF. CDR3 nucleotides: TGTGCCAGTAGTACCTGGACAGGGTTCAATCAGCCCCAGCATTTT.

The CDR3 DNA reads TGTGCCAGCTCACCAAATCGGGTGTCCCTAGCTAACTATGGCTACACCTTC. Amino acids: CASSPNRVSLANYGYTF. This chain links TRBV18 with TRBJ1-2; D unclear. Germline CDR1 KGHSH, CDR2 LQKENI. V was pared by 2 bases and J by 0 bases, with 16 bases between. The CDR3 runs 17 residues.

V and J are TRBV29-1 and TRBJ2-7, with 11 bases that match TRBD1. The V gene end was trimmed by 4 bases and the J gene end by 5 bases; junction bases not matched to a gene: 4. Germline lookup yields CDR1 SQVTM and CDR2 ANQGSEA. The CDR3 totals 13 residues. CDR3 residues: CSVASGQGDEQYF. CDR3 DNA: TGCAGCGTTGCATCGGGACAGGGGGACGAGCAGTACTTC.